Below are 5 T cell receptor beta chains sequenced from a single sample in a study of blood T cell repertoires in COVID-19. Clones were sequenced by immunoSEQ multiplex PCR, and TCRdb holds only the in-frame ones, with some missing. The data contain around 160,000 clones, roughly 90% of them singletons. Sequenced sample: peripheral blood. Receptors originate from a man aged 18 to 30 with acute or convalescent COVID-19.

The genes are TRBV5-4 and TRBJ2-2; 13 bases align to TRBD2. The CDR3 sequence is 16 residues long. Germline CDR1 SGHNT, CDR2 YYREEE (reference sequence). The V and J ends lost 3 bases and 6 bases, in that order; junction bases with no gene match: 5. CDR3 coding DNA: TGTGCCAGCAGCTCCGGACTAGCGGGAGCTCCCGGGGAGCTGTTTTTT. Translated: CASSSGLAGAPGELFF.

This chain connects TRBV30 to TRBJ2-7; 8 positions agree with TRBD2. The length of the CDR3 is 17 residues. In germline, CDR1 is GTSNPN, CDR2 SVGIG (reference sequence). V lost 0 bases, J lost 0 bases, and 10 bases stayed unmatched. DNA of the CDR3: TGTGCCTGGAGTGTATGGGGCGGGGGGAAACCCTCCTACGAGCAGTACTTC. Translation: CAWSVWGGGKPSYEQYF.

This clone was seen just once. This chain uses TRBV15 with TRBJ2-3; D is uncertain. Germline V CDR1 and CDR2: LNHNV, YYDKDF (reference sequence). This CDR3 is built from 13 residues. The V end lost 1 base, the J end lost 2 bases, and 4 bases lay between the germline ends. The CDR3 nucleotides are TGTGCCACCAGCAGAGCCCTCACAGATACGCAGTATTTT. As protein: CATSRALTDTQYF.

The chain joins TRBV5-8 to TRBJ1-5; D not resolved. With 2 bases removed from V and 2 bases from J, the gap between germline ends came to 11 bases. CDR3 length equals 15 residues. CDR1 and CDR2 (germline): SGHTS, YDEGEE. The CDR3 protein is CASSFWAEGNQPQHF. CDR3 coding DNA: TGTGCCAGCAGCTTTTGGGCGGAGGGCAATCAGCCCCAGCATTTT. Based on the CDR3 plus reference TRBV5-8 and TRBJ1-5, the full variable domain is EAGVTQSPTHLIKTRGQQATLRCSPISGHTSVYWYQQALGLGLQFLLWYDEGEERNRGNFPPRFSGRQFPNYSSELNVNALELEDSALYLCASSFWAEGNQPQHFGDGTRLSIL.

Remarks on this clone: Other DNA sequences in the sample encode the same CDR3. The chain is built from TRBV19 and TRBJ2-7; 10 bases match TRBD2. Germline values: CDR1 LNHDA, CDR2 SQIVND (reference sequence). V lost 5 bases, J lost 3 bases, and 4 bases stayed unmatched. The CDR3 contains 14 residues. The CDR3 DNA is TGTGCCAGTAGTCCAGCGGGAGGGGGCTACGAGCAGTACTTC. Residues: CASSPAGGGYEQYF.